Listed below are T cell receptor beta chains from one sample, sequenced in a study of cytomegalovirus exposure and HLA in healthy donors. Some clones are missing from TCRdb's copy, which holds only in-frame ones; the method was immunoSEQ multiplex PCR. This sample has 160,000 or so clones, with roughly 82% found just once. Sequences were obtained from PBMCs. The receptor source for this set is a woman aged 50 to 60 in good health and CMV-seronegative. The CDR3 runs from the conserved cysteine through the conserved F or W.

TRBV19 | CASSPFGVMNTEAFF
TRBV5-1 | CASGKSGNWQGGLYEQYF
TRBV28 | CASISTGDEKLFF
TRBV7-8 | CASTRAQDTYSSGANVLTF
TRBV29-1 | CSARDRASVFEQFF
TRBV28 | CASSLLHTEAFF
TRBV5-1 | CASTPGAGTHTDTQYF
TRBV5-8 | CASSFGDTAYNEQFF
TRBV2 | CASSSAGQGSYEQYF
TRBV10-3 | CAISEQLVPSNQPQHF
TRBV19 | CASQTDPHYGYTF
TRBV15 | CATSRAAGTDYSNQPQHF
TRBV2 | CASSEGRRLGETQYF
TRBV11-1 | CASSFQGTEAFF
TRBV7-2 | CASKAFGLAGGTPYYEQYF
TRBV6-5 | CASSPGTGGNQPQHF
TRBV11-2 | CASSTGGKGSGNTIYF
TRBV28 | CASSALNRPYEQYF
TRBV30 | CAWSVRLAGVGEQYF
TRBV12-1 | CASSFLIPGTSVNYGYTF
TRBV5-1 | CASSLNRQGDYNEQFF
TRBV28 | CASSLSGNTEAFF
TRBV7-8 | CASSGNRVYSGNTIYF
TRBV2 | CASSDRQTANNSPLHF
TRBV6-5 | CASRGDTTRGYTF
TRBV7-9 | CASSFTWDSLGNTIYF
TRBV30 | CAWRATGGYQPQHF
TRBV5-1 | CASSLSRGVDTRYF
TRBV30 | CACRGTDTQYF
TRBV18 | CASSYGLAGVSSDTQYF
TRBV7-8 | CASSLAGTGANLYGREQYF
TRBV10-1 | CASIEVKGAGETQYF
TRBV2 | CASSYRDRDYTF
TRBV28 | CASSSGGDVRETQYF
TRBV7-6 | CASSLAPLAGGGDTQYF
TRBV7-2 | CASSSQGISGQPQHF
TRBV28 | CASSSRRGEFF
TRBV5-6 | CASSLQMVGETQYF
TRBV28 | CAISSLTGEEGYTF
TRBV5-4 | CASSVGLADSYEQYF
TRBV6-5 | CASRPTGGGDGELFF
TRBV15 | CATSRRSGTSSEQYF
TRBV7-3 | CASSLNSGPNTGELFF
TRBV30 | CAWSSPYSNQPQHF
TRBV7-7 | CASSKGLAGSTDTQYF
TRBV9 | CASSVDGAGQGAYEQYF
TRBV27 | CASSRGHSADTGELFF
TRBV5-1 | CASSQAGAGDTQYF
TRBV6-1 | CASRELLGVYEQYF
TRBV7-9 | CASSSRDRGLANYGYTF
TRBV4-3 | CASSQDAMTSGGQYF
TRBV30 | CAWSPKPGQGASGNTIYF
TRBV19 | CASSRGTGGYQPQHF
TRBV11-2 | CASSFEGGRDGAYEQYF